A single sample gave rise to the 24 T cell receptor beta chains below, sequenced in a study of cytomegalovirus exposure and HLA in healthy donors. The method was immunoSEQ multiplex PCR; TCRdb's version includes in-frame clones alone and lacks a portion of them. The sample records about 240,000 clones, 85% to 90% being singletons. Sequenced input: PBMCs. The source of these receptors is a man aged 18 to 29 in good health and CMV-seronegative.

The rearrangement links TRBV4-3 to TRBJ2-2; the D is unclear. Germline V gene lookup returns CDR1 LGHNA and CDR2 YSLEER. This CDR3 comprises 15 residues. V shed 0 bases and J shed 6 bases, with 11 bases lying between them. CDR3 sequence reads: CASSQDTFSAGELFF. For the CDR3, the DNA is TGCGCCAGCAGCCAAGATACTTTCTCGGCCGGGGAGCTGTTTTTT.

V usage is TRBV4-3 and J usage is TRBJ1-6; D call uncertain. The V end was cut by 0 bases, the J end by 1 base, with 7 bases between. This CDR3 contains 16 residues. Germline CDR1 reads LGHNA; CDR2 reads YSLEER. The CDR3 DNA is TGCGCCAGCAGCCAAGACCCGAGGTCCTATAATTCACCCCTCCACTTT. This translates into CASSQDPRSYNSPLHF.

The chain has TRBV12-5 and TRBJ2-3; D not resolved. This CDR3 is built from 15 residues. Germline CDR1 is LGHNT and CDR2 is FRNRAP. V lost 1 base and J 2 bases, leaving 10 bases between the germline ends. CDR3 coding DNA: TGTGCTAGTGGTTTGGGAGTAACAGACACAGATACGCAGTATTTT. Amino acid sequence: CASGLGVTDTDTQYF.

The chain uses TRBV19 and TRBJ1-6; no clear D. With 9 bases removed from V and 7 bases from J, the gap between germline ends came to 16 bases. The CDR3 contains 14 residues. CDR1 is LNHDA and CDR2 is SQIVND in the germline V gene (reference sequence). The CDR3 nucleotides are TGTGCCAGCAAAAACGCCCGTGAGAATTCACCCCTCCACTTT. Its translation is CASKNARENSPLHF.

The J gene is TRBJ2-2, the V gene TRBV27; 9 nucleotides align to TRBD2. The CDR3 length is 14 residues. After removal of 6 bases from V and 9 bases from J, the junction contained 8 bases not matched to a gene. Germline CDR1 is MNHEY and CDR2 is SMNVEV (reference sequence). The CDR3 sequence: CASRPGLASRELFF. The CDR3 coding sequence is TGTGCCAGCAGACCTGGACTAGCGAGTCGGGAGCTGTTTTTT.

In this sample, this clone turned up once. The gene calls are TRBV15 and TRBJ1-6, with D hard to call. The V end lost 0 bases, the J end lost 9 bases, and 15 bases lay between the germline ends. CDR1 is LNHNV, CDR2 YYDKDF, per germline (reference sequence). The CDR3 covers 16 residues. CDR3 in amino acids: CATSREGGQFTSPLHF. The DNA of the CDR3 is TGTGCCACCAGCAGAGAGGGAGGGCAGTTTACTTCACCCCTCCACTTT.

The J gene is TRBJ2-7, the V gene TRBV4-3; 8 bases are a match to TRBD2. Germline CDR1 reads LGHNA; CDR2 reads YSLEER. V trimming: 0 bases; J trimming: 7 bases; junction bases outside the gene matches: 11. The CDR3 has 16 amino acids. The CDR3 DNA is TGCGCCAGCAGCCAAGAAGGAATAGCGGGGCAAAGGGAGCAGTACTTC. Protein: CASSQEGIAGQREQYF.

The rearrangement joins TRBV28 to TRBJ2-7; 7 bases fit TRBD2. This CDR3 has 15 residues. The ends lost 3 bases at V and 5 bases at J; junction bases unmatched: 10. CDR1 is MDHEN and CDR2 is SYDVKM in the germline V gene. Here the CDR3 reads CASSFPLLGGDEQYF. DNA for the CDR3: TGTGCCAGCAGTTTTCCCCTGTTGGGAGGGGACGAGCAGTACTTC.

CDR3 protein: CASIGATNTGELFF. In nucleotides, the CDR3 is TGTGCCAGTATTGGGGCGACCAACACCGGGGAGCTGTTTTTT. J is TRBJ2-2 and V is TRBV19; possible D gene TRBD1, 5 bases. The CDR3 sequence is 14 residues long. Per germline, CDR1 LNHDA and CDR2 SQIVND (reference sequence). V was trimmed by 7 bases and J by 2 bases, leaving 11 bases between them.

CDR3 protein: CASSPLGGGPGNTIYF. The CDR3 DNA follows: TGTGCCAGCTCACCACTGGGCGGAGGCCCTGGAAACACCATATATTTT. The chain carries TRBV18 and TRBJ1-3; D remains unclear. Germline CDR1 reads KGHSH; CDR2 reads LQKENI. V was trimmed by 1 base and J by 2 bases, leaving 12 bases between them. The CDR3 has 16 amino acids.

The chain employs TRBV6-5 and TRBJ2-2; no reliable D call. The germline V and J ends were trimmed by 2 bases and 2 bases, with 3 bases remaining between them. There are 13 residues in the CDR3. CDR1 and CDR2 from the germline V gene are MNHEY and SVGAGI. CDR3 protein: CASSYSNTGELFF. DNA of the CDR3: TGTGCCAGCAGTTACAGCAACACCGGGGAGCTGTTTTTT.

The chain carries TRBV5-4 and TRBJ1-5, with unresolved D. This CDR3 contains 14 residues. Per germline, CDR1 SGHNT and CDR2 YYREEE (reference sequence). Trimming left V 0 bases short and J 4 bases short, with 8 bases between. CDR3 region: CASSLDLANQPQHF. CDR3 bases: TGTGCCAGCAGCTTGGATCTGGCAAATCAGCCCCAGCATTTT.

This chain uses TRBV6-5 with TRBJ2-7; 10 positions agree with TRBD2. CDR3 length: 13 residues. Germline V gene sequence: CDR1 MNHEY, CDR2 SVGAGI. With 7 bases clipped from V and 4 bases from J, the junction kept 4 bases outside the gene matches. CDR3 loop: CASNSGGSYEQYF. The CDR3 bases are TGTGCCAGCAATAGCGGGGGGAGTTACGAGCAGTACTTC.

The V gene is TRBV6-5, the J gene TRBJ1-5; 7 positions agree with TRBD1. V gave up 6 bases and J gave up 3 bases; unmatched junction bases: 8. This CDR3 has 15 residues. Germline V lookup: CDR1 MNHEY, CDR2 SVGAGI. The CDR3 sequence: CASRPDRVDNQPQHF. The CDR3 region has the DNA TGTGCCAGCAGACCAGACAGGGTCGACAATCAGCCCCAGCATTTT.

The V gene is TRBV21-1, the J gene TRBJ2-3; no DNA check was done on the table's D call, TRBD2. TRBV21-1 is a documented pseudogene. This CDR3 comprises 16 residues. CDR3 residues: CASSKALAGGTDTQYF. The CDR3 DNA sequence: TGTGCCAGCAGCAAAGCCCTAGCGGGGGGCACAGATACGCAGTATTTT.

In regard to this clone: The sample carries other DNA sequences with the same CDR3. Written as DNA, the CDR3 is TGCGCCAGCAGCCAGGGCAGGGGGCGGGAAGATACGCAGTATTTT. Its protein product is CASSQGRGREDTQYF. The rearrangement uses TRBV4-3 and TRBJ2-3, with 8 bases lining up with TRBD1. The V gene end was trimmed by 3 bases and the J gene end by 5 bases; junction bases not matched to a gene: 7. This CDR3 has 15 residues. The germline gives CDR1 LGHNA, CDR2 YSLEER.

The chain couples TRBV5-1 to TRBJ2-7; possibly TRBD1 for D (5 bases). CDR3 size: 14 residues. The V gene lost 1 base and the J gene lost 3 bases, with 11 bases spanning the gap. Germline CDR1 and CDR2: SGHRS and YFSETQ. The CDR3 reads CASSLSGFSYEQYF. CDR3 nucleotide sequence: TGCGCCAGCAGCTTGTCAGGGTTTAGCTACGAGCAGTACTTC.

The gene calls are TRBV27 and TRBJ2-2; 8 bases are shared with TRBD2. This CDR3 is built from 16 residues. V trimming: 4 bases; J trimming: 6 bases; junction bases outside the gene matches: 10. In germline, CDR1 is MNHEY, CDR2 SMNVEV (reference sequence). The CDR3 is CASSSTSGPWPGELFF. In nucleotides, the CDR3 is TGTGCCAGCAGTTCAACTAGCGGACCTTGGCCCGGGGAGCTGTTTTTT.

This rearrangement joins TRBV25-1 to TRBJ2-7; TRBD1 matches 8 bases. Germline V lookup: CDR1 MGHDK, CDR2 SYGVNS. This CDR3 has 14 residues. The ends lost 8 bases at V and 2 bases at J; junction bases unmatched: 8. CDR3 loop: CASRETGVTYEQYF. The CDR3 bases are TGTGCCAGCCGAGAGACAGGGGTAACCTACGAGCAGTACTTC.

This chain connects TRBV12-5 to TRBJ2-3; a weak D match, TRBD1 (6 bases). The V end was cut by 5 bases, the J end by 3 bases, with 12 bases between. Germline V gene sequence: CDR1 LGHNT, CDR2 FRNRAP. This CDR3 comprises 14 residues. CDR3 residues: CASGTPGTTDTQYF. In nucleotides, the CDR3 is TGTGCTAGTGGTACCCCCGGGACAACAGATACGCAGTATTTT.

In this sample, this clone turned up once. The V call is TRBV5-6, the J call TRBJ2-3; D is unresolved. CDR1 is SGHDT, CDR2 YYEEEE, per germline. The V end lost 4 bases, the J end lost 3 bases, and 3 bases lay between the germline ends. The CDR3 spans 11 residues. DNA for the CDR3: TGTGCCAGCAGCCAGACAGATACGCAGTATTTT. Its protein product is CASSQTDTQYF. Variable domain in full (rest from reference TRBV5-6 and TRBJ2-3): DAGVTQSPTHLIKTRGQQVTLRCSPKSGHDTVSWYQQALGQGPQFIFQYYEEEERQRGNFPDRFSGHQFPNYSSELNVNALLLGDSALYLCASSQTDTQYFGPGTRLTVL.

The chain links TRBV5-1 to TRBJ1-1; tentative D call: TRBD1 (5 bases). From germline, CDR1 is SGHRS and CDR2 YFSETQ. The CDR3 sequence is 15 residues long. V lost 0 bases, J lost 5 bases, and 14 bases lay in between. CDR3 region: CASSLEGPRGTEAFF. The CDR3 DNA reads TGCGCCAGCAGCTTGGAAGGCCCCCGGGGGACTGAAGCTTTCTTT.

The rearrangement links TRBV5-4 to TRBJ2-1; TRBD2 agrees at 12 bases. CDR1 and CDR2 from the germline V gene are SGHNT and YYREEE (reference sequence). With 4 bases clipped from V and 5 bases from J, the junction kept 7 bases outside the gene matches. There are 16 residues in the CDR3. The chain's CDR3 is CASSARLAGDHNEQFF. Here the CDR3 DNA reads TGTGCCAGCAGCGCGAGACTAGCGGGGGATCACAATGAGCAGTTCTTC. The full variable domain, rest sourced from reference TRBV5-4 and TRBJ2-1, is ETGVTQSPTHLIKTRGQQVTLRCSSQSGHNTVSWYQQALGQGPQFIFQYYREEENGRGNFPPRFSGLQFPNYSSELNVNALELDDSALYLCASSARLAGDHNEQFFGPGTRLTVL.

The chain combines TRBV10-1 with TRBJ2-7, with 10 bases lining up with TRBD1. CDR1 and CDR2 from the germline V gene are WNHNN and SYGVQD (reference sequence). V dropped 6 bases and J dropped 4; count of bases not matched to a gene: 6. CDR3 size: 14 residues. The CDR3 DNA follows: TGCGCCAGCAGCCGGGACAGGGGATCGTACGAGCAGTACTTC. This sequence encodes CASSRDRGSYEQYF.